This T cell receptor (beta chain) was obtained from a study of cytomegalovirus exposure and HLA in healthy donors. Study-level background: The study placed around 80% of its approximately 400 genotyped donors in the Caucasian-associated ancestry cluster. Whole-study results and caveats: In vitro testing confirmed a few CMV-associated chains as specific for CMV antigens.

The germline CDR1 and CDR2 sequences are LGHNA and YNFKEQ. V shed 5 bases and J shed 5 bases, with 12 bases lying between them. The CDR3 has 14 residues. In the case of this clone: Its antigen is unknown.

The PCR ran on 60 Vbeta and 13 Jbeta primers. This table comes from immunoSEQ multiplex PCR, and its TCRdb copy is limited to in-frame clones, with some not included. This sample has some 130,000 clones, with roughly 79% found just once. Every donor was a healthy person donating bone marrow. The rearrangement uses TRBV4-2 and TRBJ1-4; tentatively, D is TRBD1 (5 bases). The sample consisted of PBMCs. The receptor comes from a man younger than 40 in good health and CMV-seronegative. CDR3 coding DNA: TGTGCCAGCAGCTTCCTGGGGGGGAATGAAAAACTGTTTTTT. Translated: CASSFLGGNEKLFF.